This entry lists 2 T cell receptor beta chains sequenced from one sample in a study of T cells in localized non-small cell lung cancer. Some clones are missing from TCRdb's copy, which holds only in-frame ones; the method was immunoSEQ multiplex PCR. The sample lists about 11,000 clones; approximately 87% were seen once. Sequences were derived from peripheral blood, sampled before any cancer treatment. These receptor sequences come from a male donor aged 60 or over with stage I lung adenocarcinoma.

The chain links TRBV7-9 to TRBJ2-5; the D is unclear. The CDR3 length is 14 residues. V was pared by 2 bases and J by 5 bases, with 12 bases between. The germline CDR1 and CDR2 sequences are SEHNR and FQNEAQ (reference sequence). The CDR3 region is CASSLLSQEETQYF. In DNA form, the CDR3 reads TGTGCCAGCAGCTTATTATCTCAGGAGGAGACCCAGTACTTC.

The J gene is TRBJ2-7, the V gene TRBV7-9; D may be TRBD1 (5 bases). V was cut by 5 bases and J by 6 bases, with 17 bases left in between. Per the germline V gene, CDR1 is SEHNR and CDR2 is FQNEAQ (reference sequence). The CDR3 has 14 residues. CDR3 residues: CASSVGQGFGEQYF. CDR3 DNA: TGTGCCAGCAGCGTTGGCCAGGGTTTTGGCGAGCAGTACTTC.